These 25 T cell receptor beta chains originate from one sample sequenced in a study of patients and donors after allogeneic stem cell transplantation (dated by TCRdb to between 2020 and 2021). The library was prepared using RT-PCR. The instrument given in TCRdb is NextSeq 550. TCRdb handled the public reads itself, with Q25 trimming in fastp and clone calling in MiXCR, and kept productive beta chains. Rows are combined by CDR3 protein, so each entry shows the most common genes and DNA. The table for this sample lists about 90,000 distinct CDR3 sequences; about 48% of them were counted only once. Approximately 60% of the sample goes to the ten largest clones. Sequences were obtained from blood, either unsorted or a sorted T cell fraction (not recorded which). The receptors shown here come from a human donor who was either an allogeneic HSCT recipient or a stem cell or donor lymphocyte infusion donor (not recorded which). It is not recorded whose cells these are; they may come from a transplant donor.

The gene calls are TRBV12-3 or TRBV12-4 and TRBJ1-1; TRBD1 matches at 7 bases. The CDR3 consists of 13 residues. Unmatched junction bases numbered 8, after V lost 5 bases and J lost 8 bases. Here the CDR3 reads CASSPRQGSEAFF. In DNA, the CDR3 is TGTGCCAGCAGTCCTCGACAGGGTTCGGAAGCTTTCTTT.

This chain joins TRBV20-1 and TRBJ1-5; a weak D match, TRBD1 (5 bases). Trimming left V 1 base short and J 3 bases short, with 7 bases between. Germline CDR1 reads DFQATT; CDR2 reads SNEGSKA (reference sequence). The CDR3 length is 13 residues. The CDR3 DNA reads as TGCAGTGCTAGAGGGGGGGACAATCAGCCCCAGCATTTT. Protein: CSARGGDNQPQHF.

V gene TRBV6-2 or TRBV6-3 combines with J gene TRBJ2-3; TRBD2 matches at 8 bases. CDR3 length: 15 amino acids. In germline, CDR1 is MNHEY, CDR2 SVGEGT. J was trimmed by 4 bases and V by 7 bases; bases with no gene match: 10. The CDR3 DNA reads as TGTGCCAGCACCCACGAAGTAGCGGGGCCAGATACGCAGTATTTT. Amino acid sequence: CASTHEVAGPDTQYF.

The chain links TRBV4-3 to TRBJ1-1, with D possibly TRBD1 on 6 matching bases. The V end was cut by 3 bases, the J end by 1 base, with 12 bases between. CDR1 and CDR2 from the germline V gene are LGHNA and YSLEER. This CDR3 contains 15 residues. The chain's CDR3 is CASSQDQGQNTEAFF. As DNA, the CDR3 is TGCGCCAGCAGCCAGGACCAGGGACAGAACACTGAAGCTTTCTTT.

The chain uses TRBV4-3 and TRBJ1-3, with unresolved D. CDR1 and CDR2 (germline): LGHNA, YSLEER. V shed 0 bases and J shed 2 bases, with 8 bases lying between them. The CDR3 is 15 amino acids. The CDR3, as DNA: TGCGCCAGCAGCCAAGATCGGTCAGCTGGAAACACCATATATTTT. As protein: CASSQDRSAGNTIYF.

This clonotype was counted a few times. This sequence joins TRBV28 and TRBJ1-6; D is undetermined. Trimming stripped 6 bases from V and 7 bases from J, with 7 bases between. CDR1 MDHEN and CDR2 SYDVKM come from the germline V gene. The CDR3 is 12 residues long. The CDR3 DNA is TGTGCCAGCAGCCCCCCCAATTCACCCCTCCACTTT. Protein: CASSPPNSPLHF.

This chain uses TRBV4-3 with TRBJ1-1; TRBD1 might be the D (5 bases). The germline gives CDR1 LGHNA, CDR2 YSLEER. The V gene lost 6 bases and the J gene lost 4 bases, with 18 bases spanning the gap. The CDR3 has 15 residues. The CDR3 loop reads CASRVGGDKPTEAFF. CDR3 nucleotides: TGCGCCAGCAGGGTGGGGGGTGACAAGCCCACTGAAGCTTTCTTT.

The J gene is TRBJ1-1, the V gene TRBV6-5, with D perhaps matching TRBD1 (6 bases). The CDR3 covers 14 residues. V was cut by 4 bases and J by 1 base, with 10 bases left in between. The germline CDR1 and CDR2 sequences are MNHEY and SVGAGI. The CDR3 region has the DNA TGTGCCAGCAGTTCTACGGGACAGAACACTGAAGCTTTCTTT. It specifies CASSSTGQNTEAFF.

This clonotype has more than one count but fewer than ten. The chain links TRBV7-3 to TRBJ1-3, with D unresolved. This CDR3 has 16 amino acids. The V end lost 0 bases, the J end lost 1 base, and 10 bases lay between the germline ends. CDR1 SGHTA and CDR2 FQGTGA come from the germline V gene. Written as DNA, the CDR3 is TGTGCCAGCAGCTTAACGCCCCGCGGATCTGGAAACACCATATATTTT. This codes for CASSLTPRGSGNTIYF.

This chain links TRBV27 with TRBJ1-1, with 7 bases matching TRBD1. Germline V gives CDR1 MNHEY, CDR2 SMNVEV (reference sequence). The J segment lost 4 bases and the V segment lost 6 bases, leaving 11 bases of the junction unmatched. There are 15 residues in the CDR3. The CDR3 here is CASRGQLLGVTEAFF. As DNA, the CDR3 is TGTGCCAGCAGGGGACAGCTACTGGGGGTCACTGAAGCTTTCTTT.

This chain joins TRBV20-1 and TRBJ1-1, with D possibly being TRBD1 (6 bases). The CDR3 is made up of 15 amino acids. V dropped 3 bases and J dropped 6 bases, with 20 bases sitting between them. Germline V CDR1 and CDR2: DFQATT, SNEGSKA (reference sequence). CDR3: CSASWVSPHRAEAFF. Written as DNA, the CDR3 is TGCAGTGCTAGTTGGGTCTCACCCCACAGGGCTGAAGCTTTCTTT.

This chain connects TRBV3-1 to TRBJ2-1, with no clear D. The CDR3 is 16 residues long. V lost 1 base and J lost 5, with 15 bases in between. Germline-derived CDR1 and CDR2 are LGHDT and YNNKEL (reference sequence). CDR3 region: CASSQVRWTRNNEQFF. CDR3 coding DNA: TGTGCCAGCAGCCAAGTACGTTGGACGCGAAACAATGAGCAGTTCTTC.

This clonotype was seen a handful of times. The chain uses TRBV6-2 or TRBV6-3 and TRBJ1-2; D gene uncertain. Germline assignment: CDR1 MNHEY and CDR2 SVGEGT. The ends were cut back, 8 bases at V and 1 base at J, with 14 bases in the middle. The CDR3 is 14 amino acids. The DNA for the CDR3 is TGTGCCAGCGGTAGGACCGGCCTTAACTATGGCTACACCTTC. Encoded protein: CASGRTGLNYGYTF.

A single count supports this clonotype. The chain employs TRBV30 and TRBJ2-7; 8 bases agree with TRBD1. V trimming: 4 bases; J trimming: 6 bases; junction bases outside the gene matches: 2. From germline, CDR1 is GTSNPN and CDR2 SVGIG (reference sequence). The CDR3 is 11 amino acids. The CDR3 is CAWTQGGEQYF. CDR3 nucleotides: TGTGCCTGGACACAGGGGGGCGAGCAGTACTTC.

This sequence joins TRBV4-3 and TRBJ1-2; the match to TRBD1 covers 10 bases. Germline-derived CDR1 and CDR2 are LGHNA and YSLEER. There are 14 residues in the CDR3. Trimming cost V 1 base and J 8 bases; bases outside gene matches: 4. The CDR3 loop is CASSQGWDRGGYTF. Written as DNA, the CDR3 is TGCGCCAGCAGCCAAGGTTGGGACAGGGGAGGCTACACCTTC.

The chain carries TRBV4-3 and TRBJ1-2; D might be TRBD1 (5 bases). Trimming left V 6 bases short and J 3 bases short, with 11 bases between. Germline V gives CDR1 LGHNA, CDR2 YSLEER. This CDR3 is built from 13 residues. The CDR3 is CASRRDRYYGYTF. As DNA, the CDR3 is TGCGCCAGCAGAAGGGACCGATACTATGGCTACACCTTC.

This sequence joins TRBV12-3 or TRBV12-4 and TRBJ1-1; D ambiguous. The CDR3 consists of 15 residues. Trimming left V 3 bases short and J 4 bases short, with 15 bases between. The CDR3 loop is CASSFSAGMGTEAFF. In nucleotides, the CDR3 is TGTGCCAGCAGTTTCTCTGCGGGTATGGGCACTGAAGCTTTCTTT.

This clonotype was found a few times. The rearrangement uses TRBV6-2 or TRBV6-3 and TRBJ1-5; no firm D call. The CDR3 extends over 19 amino acids. Between the trimmed V and J ends, which lost 0 bases and 0 bases, there was a span of 18 bases. Germline loops: CDR1 MNHEY, CDR2 SVGEGT. The CDR3 region is CASSYSAVWRGYSNQPQHF. The CDR3 DNA reads as TGTGCCAGCAGTTACTCGGCAGTCTGGCGGGGTTATAGCAATCAGCCCCAGCATTTT.

The genes are TRBV27 and TRBJ2-5; D is unclear. Deletions cut 8 bases from V and 1 base from J, with 14 bases between. There are 14 residues in the CDR3. Germline V gene sequence: CDR1 MNHEY, CDR2 SMNVEV (reference sequence). The CDR3 spells CASGTPRTQETQYF. Written as DNA, the CDR3 is TGTGCCAGCGGAACCCCCCGAACCCAAGAGACCCAGTACTTC.

The CDR3 sequence: CASSLSFRGGTEAFF. For the CDR3, the DNA is TGTGCCAGCAGCTTATCCTTCAGGGGAGGGACTGAAGCTTTCTTT. The chain is built from TRBV7-2 and TRBJ1-1, with a tentative D call TRBD1 (6 bases). Germline assignment: CDR1 SGHTA and CDR2 FQGNSA. Deletions cut 2 bases from V and 5 bases from J, with 15 bases between. The CDR3 has 15 residues.

This chain connects TRBV7-2 to TRBJ1-1, with a tentative D call TRBD1 (5 bases). Looked up from germline, CDR1 is SGHTA and CDR2 is FQGNSA. The CDR3 runs to 15 residues. Trimming shortened V by 5 bases and J by 1 base, and 14 bases separated the two germline ends. The DNA for the CDR3 is TGTGCCAGCAGCGGCGACAGAGGAACGAACACTGAAGCTTTCTTT. Protein product: CASSGDRGTNTEAFF.

The chain recombines TRBV7-2 with TRBJ1-3, with D hard to call. CDR3 size: 15 residues. The germline V gene has CDR1 SGHTA and CDR2 FQGNSA. V was cut by 4 bases and J by 6 bases, with 16 bases left in between. CDR3 in amino acids: CASSSSVYLINTIYF. The CDR3 DNA sequence: TGTGCCAGCAGCTCCAGTGTCTACCTCATAAACACCATATATTTT.

This clonotype occurred once. The chain couples TRBV4-3 to TRBJ2-3; 7 bases are shared with TRBD1. The CDR3 loop spans 15 amino acids. Germline trimming cut 4 bases from V and 3 bases from J; bases unmatched to any gene: 7. Per germline, CDR1 LGHNA and CDR2 YSLEER. The DNA for the CDR3 is TGCGCCAGCAGCCCGCGAGAGGGGGCAACAGATACGCAGTATTTT. This translates into CASSPREGATDTQYF.

CDR3 bases: TGTGCCAGCAGTTTGGAACAGGGGGCCCACGAGCAGTACTTC. Amino acid sequence: CASSLEQGAHEQYF. The chain is built from TRBV12-3 or TRBV12-4 and TRBJ2-7; 9 nucleotides align to TRBD1. Trimming removed 3 bases from V and 5 bases from J; junction bases left unmatched: 5. The CDR3 has 14 amino acids.

The chain employs TRBV6-1 and TRBJ1-2; D ambiguous. CDR3 length: 13 amino acids. Trimming took off 8 bases at V and 8 bases at J, with 18 bases between the two ends. Germline loops: CDR1 MNHNS, CDR2 SASEGT. Written as DNA, the CDR3 is TGTGCCAGCGCCCCATCCAGCCCACTGGGCTACACCTTC. Encoded protein: CASAPSSPLGYTF.